These 11 T cell receptor beta chains share one sample of origin, sequenced in a study of T cells in Graves' hyperthyroidism and ophthalmopathy. The source material, RNA transcripts, was used to amplify TCR beta CDR3 regions. TCR CDR3 regions were first amplified by RT-PCR with HTBI primers. TCRdb called the multiplex PCR reads again in MiXCR, with one record for every CDR3 protein. The table includes around 600,000 distinct CDR3 sequences, 12% to 15% detected once. Sequencing input: blood. The receptors shown here come from a woman aged 18-29 years with Graves' ophthalmopathy.

Here the CDR3 reads CASREDRPSEAFF. The CDR3 region has the DNA TGTGCCAGCAGAGAAGACAGGCCCAGTGAAGCTTTCTTT. This chain connects TRBV7-9 to TRBJ1-1, with D possibly TRBD1 on 6 matching bases. CDR1 and CDR2 (germline): SEHNR, FQNEAQ (reference sequence). The CDR3 runs to 13 residues. V was pared by 6 bases and J by 7 bases, with 15 bases between.

This clonotype has just a few counts. The rearrangement joins TRBV6-2 or TRBV6-3 to TRBJ2-3; D is perhaps TRBD1 or TRBD2 (5 bases each). Per the germline V gene, CDR1 is MNHEY and CDR2 is SVGEGT. V was cut by 10 bases and J by 2 bases, with 19 bases left in between. The CDR3 totals 15 residues. The CDR3 loop is CATRDVGTATDTQYF. The DNA of the CDR3 is TGTGCCACCCGGGACGTGGGGACGGCCACAGATACGCAGTATTTT.

This sequence joins TRBV19 and TRBJ1-1; D call uncertain. The CDR3 contains 12 residues. Deletions cut 3 bases from V and 7 bases from J, with 9 bases between. Germline-derived CDR1 and CDR2 are LNHDA and SQIVND (reference sequence). The CDR3 region is CASSIGLIEAFF. CDR3 coding DNA: TGTGCCAGTAGTATCGGACTGATTGAAGCTTTCTTT.

This clonotype was seen at least ten times. This chain uses TRBV2 with TRBJ1-1; tentative D call: TRBD1 (5 bases). Germline CDR1 and CDR2: SNHLY and FYNNEI. Between the trimmed V and J ends, which lost 3 bases and 0 bases, there was a span of 11 bases. This CDR3 has 15 residues. The CDR3 here is CASSDRVRMNTEAFF. Here the CDR3 DNA reads TGTGCCAGCAGTGACAGGGTACGGATGAACACTGAAGCTTTCTTT.

This clonotype has at least ten counts. The chain uses TRBV19 and TRBJ2-3, with D perhaps TRBD2 (5 bases). Germline CDR1 is LNHDA and CDR2 is SQIVND (reference sequence). This CDR3 spans 14 amino acids. V lost 9 bases, J lost 0 bases, and 13 bases lay in between. DNA of the CDR3: TGTGCCAGCAGCCCCCGGACTAGCACAGATACGCAGTATTTT. It codes for CASSPRTSTDTQYF.

There are many counts of this clonotype. The chain combines TRBV30 with TRBJ2-4; TRBD2 agrees at 7 bases. The germline CDR1 and CDR2 sequences are GTSNPN and SVGIG (reference sequence). With V trimmed by 4 bases and J by 4 bases, 13 bases remained unmatched. The CDR3 length is 16 residues. CDR3 nucleotides: TGTGCCTGGAACCATCGGGGCGGGAGTAGGAAAAACATTCAGTACTTC. It yields the protein CAWNHRGGSRKNIQYF.

This chain connects TRBV7-8 to TRBJ2-5; the match to TRBD2 covers 11 bases. The CDR3 consists of 16 residues. The trim removed 1 base at V and 2 bases at J, leaving 3 bases unmatched. The germline V gene encodes CDR1 SGHVS and CDR2 FQNEAQ. The CDR3 loop reads CASSLVVAGGQETQYF. The CDR3 region has the DNA TGTGCCAGCAGCTTAGTGGTAGCGGGAGGGCAAGAGACCCAGTACTTC. Full variable domain (remainder filled in from reference TRBV7-8 and TRBJ2-5): GAGVSQSPRYKVAKRGQDVALRCDPISGHVSLFWYQQALGQGPEFLTYFQNEAQLDKSGLPSDRFFAERPEGSVSTLKIQRTQQEDSAVYLCASSLVVAGGQETQYFGPGTRLLVL.

This clonotype occurred many times. The CDR3 DNA is TGTGCCAGCAGGCTGATACGTAGTGGCTACACCTTC. Protein product: CASRLIRSGYTF. The gene calls are TRBV28 and TRBJ1-2; unclear D gene. Trimming left V 6 bases short and J 7 bases short, with 12 bases between. CDR3 length: 12 amino acids. The germline V gene encodes CDR1 MDHEN and CDR2 SYDVKM.

This rearrangement joins TRBV4-3 to TRBJ1-4, with D perhaps matching TRBD1 (5 bases). CDR1 is LGHNA, CDR2 YSLEER, per germline. CDR3 length: 16 residues. Deletions cut 1 base from V and 0 bases from J, with 9 bases between. The CDR3 here is CASSQGDFSTNEKLFF. The CDR3 DNA is TGCGCCAGCAGCCAAGGGGACTTTTCAACTAATGAAAAACTGTTTTTT.

The J gene is TRBJ2-5, the V gene TRBV20-1; 11 nucleotides line up with TRBD1. V dropped 3 bases and J dropped 2; count of bases not matched to a gene: 8. The length of the CDR3 is 16 residues. From germline, CDR1 is DFQATT and CDR2 SNEGSKA (reference sequence). CDR3: CSARGPDRGLQETQYF. The CDR3 DNA follows: TGCAGTGCTAGGGGGCCGGACAGGGGGCTACAAGAGACCCAGTACTTC.

A few counts support this clonotype. V gene TRBV20-1 combines with J gene TRBJ1-2; 9 nucleotides match TRBD1. V was clipped by 5 bases and J by 6 bases; unmatched bases: 7. The length of the CDR3 is 13 residues. CDR1 and CDR2 from the germline V gene are DFQATT and SNEGSKA (reference sequence). CDR3 in DNA: TGCAGTGCTGACAAGGACAGGGGAGATGGCTACACCTTC. Translation: CSADKDRGDGYTF.